This note documents a single TCR beta chain sequence. Its antigen is not known. Germline and junction disagree at one end, which may indicate a read error. Germline V CDR1 and CDR2: LNHDA, SQIVND (reference sequence). This CDR3 contains 14 residues. This sample was taken from a study of a mutant IDH1 vaccine in newly diagnosed glioma. Across the whole study: Most patients had received both radiotherapy and temozolomide, the prior options being radiotherapy, temozolomide, or both.

Findings of the study overall: Changes to the top peripheral T cell clonotypes appeared unrelated to pseudoprogression.

Using immunoSEQ multiplex PCR, the repertoire was profiled, and TCRdb retains in-frame clones only, with some absent. Of more than 20,000 clones in the sample, approximately 85% are singletons; the top ten hold 5% to 5.5%. The time point: baseline, week 1 (first vaccination visit). As for treatment: pre-vaccination baseline after standard-of-care therapy. Astrocytomas that were new, WHO grade 3 or 4, IDH1-mutant and ATRX-lost were present in the donors. The specimen comprised PBMCs, sampled from a glioma patient treated with radiotherapy, temozolomide or both. V and J are TRBV19 and TRBJ1-5; no clear D gene. The origin of this receptor is a man aged 35 to 55 with glioma. CDR3 DNA: TGTGCCAGTAGGATAGACTCCAGCAATCAGCCCCAGCATTTT. It specifies CASRIDSSNQPQHF.